The present entry profiles one T cell receptor (beta chain) with its context. Its antigen is as yet unknown. A J-beta primer mix and a sample-barcoded 5' primer were used in a second PCR of about 6 to 12 cycles. TCRdb processed the 5' RACE reads anew with MiXCR; each CDR3 protein has one entry. The sample shows around 1.5 million distinct CDR3 sequences, around 35% of them seen only once. The source of the sample is a study of blood T cells in healthy people across ages. Broader study findings: Expanded clonotype changes were possibly confounded by unknown donor CMV status. Compared with aged donors, long-lived donors showed fewer expanded clones, suggesting selection. Naive T cell percentage and TCR beta diversity correlated strongly.

The CDR3 is 14 residues long. V lost 4 bases and J lost 2; bases outside the gene matches: 6. CDR1 is DFQATT and CDR2 is SNEGSKA in the germline V gene (reference sequence). The chain joins TRBV20-1 to TRBJ2-3; 7 nucleotides agree with TRBD1. Material for sequencing was blood. This receptor was obtained from a woman between 25 and 40 years old in good health. The chain's CDR3 is CSANPGQYTDTQYF. The CDR3, as DNA: TGCAGTGCTAACCCGGGACAGTACACAGATACGCAGTATTTT.